This T cell receptor (beta chain) was identified during a study of T-cell memory formation after mild COVID-19. MiXCR was run by TCRdb on the 5' RACE reads, yielding one entry per CDR3 protein. The sample contains about half a million distinct CDR3 sequences, approximately 18% of which appear only once. This clonotype was seen more than once but under ten times. Losses at the gene ends were 1 base for V and 2 bases for J; bases not matched to a gene: 10. In germline, CDR1 is SGHKS, CDR2 YYEKEE (reference sequence). The CDR3 sequence is 17 residues long. Material: PBMCs or a T cell subset sorted from them (not recorded which). This clonotype was obtained from an adult woman who had mild COVID-19 (a few samples of this study predate the infection). Cell type and time point are not known. The gene calls are TRBV5-5 and TRBJ2-7, with 9 bases matching TRBD1. The CDR3 is CASSLPPGGQGPYEQYF. The CDR3 DNA reads as TGTGCCAGCAGCTTGCCCCCCGGGGGACAGGGCCCCTACGAGCAGTACTTC.